The next 5 T cell receptor beta chains were all read from a single sample in a study of CD8+ T cells in alopecia areata (dated by TCRdb to 2017 to 2018). Library preparation used the immunoSEQ multiplex PCR assay. RNA was extracted from all samples and reverse transcribed into cDNA, which served as template for TCR sequencing. In TCRdb, the immuneACCESS table is reduced to in-frame sequences with V and J assigned. These tables do not hold every clone; where another copy was compared, an unresolved V gene accounts for under half, and the others remain unexplained. This sample lists under 250,000 clones; around 66% were detected once. The ten biggest clones cover about 1.2% of the sample. The sample's treatment or condition label, in plain terms: oral pan-JAK inhibitor, 5-10 mg twice daily. Material: CD4+ T cells sorted from blood, obtained between weeks 43 and 45, from a patient treated with tofacitinib. The origin of the receptors is a human donor with alopecia areata.

This chain connects TRBV25-1 to TRBJ1-3, with D possibly being TRBD1 (5 bases). The CDR3 spans 16 residues. Germline lookup yields CDR1 MGHDK and CDR2 SYGVNS. Trimming removed 2 bases from V and 2 bases from J, with 13 bases in between. CDR3 coding DNA: TGTGCCAGCAGTGAAGACCAGGGCTACCCTGGAAACACCATATATTTT. Translating gives CASSEDQGYPGNTIYF.

The CDR3 sequence: CASSLWSTDTQYF. The CDR3 DNA sequence: TGTGCCAGCAGCTTATGGAGCACAGATACGCAGTATTTT. This sequence joins TRBV7-9 and TRBJ2-3; no definite D call. Between the trimmed V and J ends, which lost 2 bases and 0 bases, there was a span of 3 bases. Per germline, CDR1 SEHNR and CDR2 FQNEAQ (reference sequence). This CDR3 spans 13 amino acids.

This clone came up a few times. The chain couples TRBV7-2 to TRBJ2-3, with 14 bases fitting TRBD2. CDR1 SGHTA and CDR2 FQGNSA come from the germline V gene. CDR3 length: 17 residues. J gave up 5 bases and V 1 base, and 5 bases lay outside the gene matches. The chain's CDR3 is CASSLGLAGGPGDTQYF. As DNA, the CDR3 is TGTGCCAGCAGCTTAGGACTAGCGGGGGGGCCAGGAGATACGCAGTATTTT.

This chain links TRBV19 with TRBJ2-7, with a possible D match to TRBD1 (5 bases). V lost 9 bases to trimming and J lost 6 bases, with 18 bases between them. From germline, CDR1 is LNHDA and CDR2 SQIVND (reference sequence). CDR3 length: 13 residues. CDR3 DNA sequence: TGTGCCAGCCAACAGGTAGGGTCTCCCGAGCAGTACTTC. Translated, it gives CASQQVGSPEQYF.

V and J are TRBV27 and TRBJ2-1; a weak D match, TRBD2 (6 bases). The CDR3 consists of 15 residues. V was cut by 1 base and J by 4 bases, with 11 bases left in between. The germline V gene has CDR1 MNHEY and CDR2 SMNVEV (reference sequence). CDR3: CASSLLRAGYNEQFF. The CDR3 DNA follows: TGTGCCAGCAGTTTATTACGGGCGGGGTACAATGAGCAGTTCTTC.